Described below is a single T cell receptor (beta chain) sequence and its context. This sample is part of a study of blood T cell repertoires in COVID-19. Study-level information: Acute-phase and convalescent COVID-19 samples originated in the United States, Italy and Spain.

Original methodology: Amplification of reference gene primers provided the estimated nucleated cell counts. Sequencing was performed with immunoSEQ multiplex PCR; in TCRdb, only in-frame clones are kept and a portion is missing. V and J calls plus clone size are reproduced from that table; the DNA served to infer D and trimming. The data show approximately 150,000 clones, 88% seen once. Trimming shortened V by 6 bases and J by 8 bases, and 10 bases separated the two germline ends. CDR3 length: 12 residues. CDR1 and CDR2 (germline): MNHEY, SVGEGT. The rearrangement links TRBV6-2 or TRBV6-3 to TRBJ2-2; D remains ambiguous. Sequencing was carried out using peripheral blood. The TCR sequence derives from a human donor in a cohort sampled during active COVID-19. CDR3 loop: CASSDNRGELFF. For the CDR3, the DNA is TGTGCCAGCAGCGACAATAGGGGGGAGCTGTTTTTT.